This T cell receptor (beta chain) was sequenced for a study of esophageal squamous cell carcinoma under preoperative chemotherapy. Germline V CDR1 and CDR2: MNHEY, SVGEGT. With 5 bases clipped from V and 2 bases from J, the junction kept 5 bases outside the gene matches. CDR3 length: 18 residues. TCRdb analysed the PCR reads with MiXCR anew, one entry per CDR3 protein. The repertoire includes roughly 30,000 distinct CDR3 sequences, 49% of them detected once, and less than 15% sits in the top ten. Study outcomes and limitations: After treatment, tumor-infiltrating lymphocytes apparently came partly from blood T cells. Chemotherapy was followed by significantly higher TCR diversity in peripheral T cells only, not tumor-infiltrating lymphocytes.

This clonotype was observed a handful of times. What it binds is not known. Time point defined: before preoperative PTX-NDP chemotherapy. This sequence was found in a human donor with esophageal squamous cell carcinoma. The donor label of this sample is uncertain. The gene calls are TRBV6-2 or TRBV6-3 and TRBJ2-2, with 16 positions matching TRBD2. The sample was collected from a patient given preoperative chemotherapy. The DNA of the CDR3 is TGTGCCAGCAGTCACGGGACTAGCGGGAGGGTAAACACCGGGGAGCTGTTTTTT. It encodes CASSHGTSGRVNTGELFF.